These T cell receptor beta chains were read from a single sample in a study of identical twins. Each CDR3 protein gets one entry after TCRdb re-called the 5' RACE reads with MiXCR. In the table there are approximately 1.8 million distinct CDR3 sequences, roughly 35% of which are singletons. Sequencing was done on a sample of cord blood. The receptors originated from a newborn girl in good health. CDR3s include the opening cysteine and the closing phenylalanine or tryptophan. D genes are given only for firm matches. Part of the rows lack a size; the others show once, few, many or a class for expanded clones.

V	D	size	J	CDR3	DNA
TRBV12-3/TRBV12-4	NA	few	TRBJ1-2	CASSRTGFSYTF	TGTGCCAGCAGTCGTACGGGATTTAGCTACACCTTC
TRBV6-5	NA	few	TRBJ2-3	CASSYSVLEGTQYF	TGTGCCAGCAGTTACTCGGTCTTAGAGGGTACGCAGTATTTT
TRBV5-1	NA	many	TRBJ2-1	CASSLGGTNEQFF	TGCGCCAGCAGCTTGGGGGGGACCAATGAGCAGTTCTTC
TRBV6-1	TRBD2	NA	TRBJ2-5	CASGISGETQYF	TGTGCCAGCGGTATTAGCGGGGAGACCCAGTACTTC
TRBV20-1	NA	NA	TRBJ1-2	CSAAGADDDYTF	TGCAGTGCTGCCGGGGCGGACGATGACTACACCTTC
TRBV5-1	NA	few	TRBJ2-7	CASSFGGINEQYF	TGCGCCAGCAGCTTCGGCGGGATCAACGAGCAGTACTTC
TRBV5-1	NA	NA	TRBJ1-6	CASSLGSPSSPLHF	TGCGCCAGCAGCTTAGGGTCCCCGAGTTCACCCCTCCACTTT
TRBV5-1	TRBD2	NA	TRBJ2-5	CASSFAVAGGQETQYF	TGCGCCAGCAGCTTTGCGGTAGCGGGGGGGCAAGAGACCCAGTACTTC
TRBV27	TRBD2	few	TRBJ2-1	CASSLAVLAGVPNEQFF	TGTGCCAGCAGTTTAGCAGTTCTAGCGGGGGTCCCCAATGAGCAGTTCTTC
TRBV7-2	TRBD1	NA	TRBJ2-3	CASSSRGRKNLTDTQYF	TGTGCCAGCAGCTCCAGGGGGCGAAAAAACCTCACAGATACGCAGTATTTT
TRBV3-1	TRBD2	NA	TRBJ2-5	CASSHGSGGFQETQYF	TGTGCCAGCAGCCATGGAAGCGGGGGATTCCAAGAGACCCAGTACTTC
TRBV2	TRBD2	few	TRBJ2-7	CASSEASGGLHEQYF	TGTGCCAGCAGTGAGGCAAGCGGGGGCTTGCACGAGCAGTACTTC
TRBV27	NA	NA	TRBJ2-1	CASSLGLTSKSYNEQFF	TGTGCCAGCAGTTTAGGACTAACTAGTAAATCCTACAATGAGCAGTTCTTC
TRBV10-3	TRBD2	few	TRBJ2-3	CATDGRWGTDTQYF	TGTGCCACCGACGGGAGGTGGGGCACAGATACGCAGTATTTT
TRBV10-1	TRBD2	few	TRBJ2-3	CASSESSSGGPPTDTQYF	TGCGCCAGCAGTGAGTCGAGTAGCGGGGGCCCGCCCACAGATACGCAGTATTTT
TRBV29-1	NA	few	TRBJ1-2	CSVGWQSNYGYTF	TGCAGCGTTGGGTGGCAGTCTAACTATGGCTACACCTTC
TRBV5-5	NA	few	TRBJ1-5	CASSPRDGYNQPQHF	TGTGCCAGCAGCCCGAGGGACGGGTACAATCAGCCCCAGCATTTT
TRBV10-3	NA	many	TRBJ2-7	CAISESGGRPYEQYF	TGTGCCATCAGTGAGTCAGGCGGCAGACCCTACGAGCAGTACTTC
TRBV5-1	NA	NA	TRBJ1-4	CASSYTENEKLFF	TGCGCCAGCAGCTATACAGAGAATGAAAAACTGTTTTTT
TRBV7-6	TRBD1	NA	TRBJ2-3	CASSPGQGRGADTQYF	TGTGCCAGCAGCCCCGGACAGGGGCGGGGCGCAGATACGCAGTATTTT
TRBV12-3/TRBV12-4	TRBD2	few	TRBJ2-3	CAGSLGLAGTDTQYF	TGTGCCGGCAGTTTGGGACTAGCGGGGACAGATACGCAGTATTTT
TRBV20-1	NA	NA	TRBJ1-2	CSAAPGHCGYTF	TGCAGTGCTGCCCCGGGACACTGTGGCTACACCTTC
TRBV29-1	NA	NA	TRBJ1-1	CSVGVMGPRGEAFF	TGCAGCGTTGGGGTAATGGGGCCGAGGGGTGAAGCTTTCTTT
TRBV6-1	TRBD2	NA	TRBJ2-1	CASTRQHGGSYDEQFF	TGTGCCAGCACCCGGCAGCATGGCGGGAGTTATGATGAGCAGTTCTTC
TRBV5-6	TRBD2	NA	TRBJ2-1	CASSQGLAGYNNEQFF	TGTGCCAGCAGCCAGGGACTAGCGGGTTATAACAATGAGCAGTTCTTC
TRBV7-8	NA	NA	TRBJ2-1	CASSQQVLEADYNEQFF	TGTGCCAGCAGCCAACAAGTACTAGAGGCAGACTACAATGAGCAGTTCTTC
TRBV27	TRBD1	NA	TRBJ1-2	CASSLSDRALSGYTF	TGTGCCAGCAGTTTATCCGACAGGGCCCTTTCTGGCTACACCTTC
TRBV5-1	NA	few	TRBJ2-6	CASSLSVSGANVLTF	TGCGCCAGCAGCTTGTCTGTCTCTGGGGCCAACGTCCTGACTTTC
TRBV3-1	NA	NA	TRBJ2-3	CASSHEPGSDTQYF	TGTGCCAGCAGCCATGAACCTGGGTCAGATACGCAGTATTTT
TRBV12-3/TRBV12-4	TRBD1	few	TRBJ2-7	CASSSNDRGHYEQYF	TGTGCCAGCAGTTCAAATGACAGGGGGCATTACGAGCAGTACTTC
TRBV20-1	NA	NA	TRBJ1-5	CSAGRRGSQPQHF	TGCAGTGCTGGTCGTCGGGGCAGTCAGCCCCAGCATTTT